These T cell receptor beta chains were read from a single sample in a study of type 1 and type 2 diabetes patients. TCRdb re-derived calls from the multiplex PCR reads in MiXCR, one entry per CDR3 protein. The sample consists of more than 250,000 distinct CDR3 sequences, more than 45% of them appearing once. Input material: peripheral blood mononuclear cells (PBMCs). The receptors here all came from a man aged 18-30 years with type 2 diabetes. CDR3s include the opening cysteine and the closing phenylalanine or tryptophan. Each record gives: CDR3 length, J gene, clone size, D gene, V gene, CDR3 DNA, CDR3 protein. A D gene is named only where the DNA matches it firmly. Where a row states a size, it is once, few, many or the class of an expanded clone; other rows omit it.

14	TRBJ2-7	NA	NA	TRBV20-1	TGCAGTGCTAGAGATGTTGCAGGGTCGTACGAGCAGTACTTC	CSARDVAGSYEQYF
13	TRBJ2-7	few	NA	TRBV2	TGTGCCAGCCACTGGGGCAGAGTCTACGAGCAGTACTTC	CASHWGRVYEQYF
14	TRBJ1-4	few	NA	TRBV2	TGTGCCAGCAGTGTCCAGGGACGAAGAGAAAAACTGTTTTTT	CASSVQGRREKLFF
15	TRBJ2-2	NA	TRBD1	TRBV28	TGTGCCAGCAGCTGGACAGGGGAGAACACCGGGGAGCTGTTTTTT	CASSWTGENTGELFF
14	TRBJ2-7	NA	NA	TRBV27	TGTGCCAGCAGTTTAACAGGGCTTACCTACGAGCAGTACTTC	CASSLTGLTYEQYF
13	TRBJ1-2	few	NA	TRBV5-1	TGCGCCAGCAGCCCCCGGGAGAACTATGGCTACACCTTC	CASSPRENYGYTF
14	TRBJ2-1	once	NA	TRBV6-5	TGTGCCAGCAGTATGCCGGGGGACTACAATGAGCAGTTCTTC	CASSMPGDYNEQFF
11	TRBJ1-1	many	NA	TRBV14	TGTGCCAGCGCCACTGTTCGGGAGGCTTTCTTT	CASATVREAFF
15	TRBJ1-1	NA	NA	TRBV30	TGTGCCAGTAGTCCCCATGTCGGACTGAACACTGAAGCTTTCTTT	CASSPHVGLNTEAFF
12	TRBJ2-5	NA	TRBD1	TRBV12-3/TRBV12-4	TGTGCCAGCAGACAGGGGCCGGAGACCCAGTACTTC	CASRQGPETQYF
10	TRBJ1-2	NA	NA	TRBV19	TGTGCCAGTAGGAGGGATGGCTACACCTTC	CASRRDGYTF
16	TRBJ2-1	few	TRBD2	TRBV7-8	TGTGCCAGCAGCCCCCTGCTGGGAGGGGCAAAGAATGAGCAGTTCTTC	CASSPLLGGAKNEQFF
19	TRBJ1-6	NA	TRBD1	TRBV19	TGTGCCAGTAGTATAGATCCGACTGGACAGGGCCGGATTAATTCACCCCTCCACTTT	CASSIDPTGQGRINSPLHF
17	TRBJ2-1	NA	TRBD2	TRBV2	TGTGCCAGCAGTGAACGTCTAGCGGGGGGGAAATCCTACGAGCAGTTCTTC	CASSERLAGGKSYEQFF
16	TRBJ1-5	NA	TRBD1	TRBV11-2	TGTGCCAGTAGCGTAACAGGGGGCAGAAGCAATCAGCCCCAGCATTTT	CASSVTGGRSNQPQHF
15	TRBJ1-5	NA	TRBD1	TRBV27	TGTGCCAGCAGTCCCGGGACAGCGGTCAATCAGCCCCAGCATTTT	CASSPGTAVNQPQHF
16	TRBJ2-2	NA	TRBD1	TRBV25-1	TGTGCCAGCAGCCTTAGCAGGGGGCTCGACACCGGGGAGCTGTTTTTT	CASSLSRGLDTGELFF
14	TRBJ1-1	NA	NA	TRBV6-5	TGTGCCAGCAGTTATATGCGGGGTTTCTCTGAAGCTTTCTTT	CASSYMRGFSEAFF
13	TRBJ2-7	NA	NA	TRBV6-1	TGTGCCAGCAGTGATGGGGTCGATTACGAGCAGTACTTC	CASSDGVDYEQYF
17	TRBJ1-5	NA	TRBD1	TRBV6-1	TGTGCCAGCATATTGGTTGGAGGGACAGGGGTGGGTCAGCCCCAGCATTTT	CASILVGGTGVGQPQHF
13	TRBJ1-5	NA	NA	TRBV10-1	TGCGCCAGCAGGGACGGCCGAAGAGTCCCCCAGCATTTT	CASRDGRRVPQHF
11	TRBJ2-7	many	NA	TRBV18	TGTGCCAGCACGAGCTCCTACGAGCAGTACTTC	CASTSSYEQYF
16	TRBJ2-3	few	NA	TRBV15	TGTGCCACCAGCGGACAGACAGGTTTTCCCACAGATACGCAGTATTTT	CATSGQTGFPTDTQYF
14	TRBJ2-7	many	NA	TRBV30	TGTGCCTACCAGACGTTGGGACATACCTACGAGCAGTACTTC	CAYQTLGHTYEQYF
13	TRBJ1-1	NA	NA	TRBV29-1	TGCAGCGTTACCCACAGCATGAACACTGAAGCTTTCTTT	CSVTHSMNTEAFF
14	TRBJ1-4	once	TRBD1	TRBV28	TGTGCCAGCAGTTTGACAGGGATCCCCGAAAAACTGTTTTTT	CASSLTGIPEKLFF
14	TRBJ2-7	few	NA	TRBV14	TGTGCCAGCAGCCAATGGTCGACAGACTACGAGCAGTACTTC	CASSQWSTDYEQYF
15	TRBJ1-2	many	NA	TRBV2	TGTGCCAGCACTTTACAGGAGCTTGAGAGGGATGGCTACACCTTC	CASTLQELERDGYTF
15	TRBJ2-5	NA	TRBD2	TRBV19	TGTGCCAGTAGTAGCGTCGGGGGGGGGCAAGAGACCCAGTACTTC	CASSSVGGGQETQYF
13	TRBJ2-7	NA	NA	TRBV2	TGTGCCAGCCGTGCGACGGGGCTTTACGAGCAGTACTTC	CASRATGLYEQYF